Listed below are T cell receptor beta chains from one sample, sequenced in a study of blood T cells in healthy people across ages. A single record per CDR3 protein comes from TCRdb applying MiXCR to the 5' RACE reads. Among 600,000 to 900,000 distinct CDR3 sequences, around a quarter were seen once, and the ten largest hold around 3%. This sample was also put to use in a study of T cells of mothers and their children.

Sequencing input: blood. The receptors here all came from a boy between 5 and 17 years old in good health. Both conserved end residues are part of each CDR3.

j_call v_call cdr3_aa
TRBJ2-1 TRBV20-1 CSAPRQDEQFF
TRBJ2-5 TRBV6-6 CASSYVGSETQYF
TRBJ1-4 TRBV3-1 CASSQDSLETNEKLFF
NA TRBV14 CASSPWTSYRQETQYF
TRBJ1-4 TRBV4-2 CASSQERRRAGVDVDEKLFF
TRBJ2-7 TRBV3-1 CASSQQSAGFYEQYF
TRBJ1-2 TRBV20-1 CSARDFPRRSFRYGYTF
TRBJ2-3 TRBV9 CASSVEVLADTQYF
TRBJ2-5 TRBV18 CASSSGVRGRQETQYF
TRBJ1-5 TRBV6-5 CASSAPGLGQPQHF
TRBJ2-7 TRBV27 CASSSTGSSYEQYF
TRBJ2-4 TRBV12-3/TRBV12-4 CASSLAMGKNIQYF